These T cell receptor beta chains were read from a single sample in a study of T-cell memory formation after mild COVID-19. TCRdb analysed the 5' RACE reads with MiXCR anew, one entry per CDR3 protein. The sample has around 250,000 distinct CDR3 sequences; around 15% are singletons. Material: PBMCs or a T cell subset sorted from them (not recorded which). These receptors were collected from a man between 18 and 29 years old who had mild COVID-19 (a few samples of this study predate the infection). Cell type and time point are not known. CDR3s include the opening cysteine and the closing phenylalanine or tryptophan. The D gene is left open where the match is weak. Not all rows give a size; the values are once, few, many and, for expanded clones, a class.

clone size	CDR3 length	J gene	V gene	D gene	CDR3 DNA	CDR3 protein
NA	16	TRBJ2-7	TRBV4-2	TRBD2	TGTGCCAGCAGCCGGACTAGCGGGGGGAGCTCCTACGAGCAGTACTTC	CASSRTSGGSSYEQYF
NA	14	TRBJ2-1	TRBV27	TRBD2	TGTGCCAGCCGTACGGGTACTAGCGCTTTTGAGCAGTTCTTC	CASRTGTSAFEQFF
many	13	TRBJ2-7	TRBV27	TRBD1	TGTGCCAGCAGGGGGGGACAGGGCTACGAGCAGTACTTC	CASRGGQGYEQYF
few	16	TRBJ1-1	TRBV5-1	NA	TGCGCCAGCAGCTTGGCCGTATATGGGGCGAACACTGAAGCTTTCTTT	CASSLAVYGANTEAFF
NA	14	TRBJ2-2	TRBV5-1	NA	TGCGCCAGCAGAGGGGGGGCGGACACCGGGGAGCTGTTTTTT	CASRGGADTGELFF
NA	18	TRBJ2-5	TRBV30	TRBD2	TGTGCCTGGGTGTCCTGGACTAGCGGGGGGGGGTCGAAAGAGACCCAGTACTTC	CAWVSWTSGGGSKETQYF
few	18	TRBJ1-6	TRBV6-5	TRBD1	TGTGCCAGCAGTTACGTCCCCGGGACAGGGGGCAAGTGGGCACCCCTCCACTTT	CASSYVPGTGGKWAPLHF
few	14	TRBJ2-5	TRBV5-1	NA	TGCGCCAGCAGCTTGGCCAACAGGGCCCTAACCCAGTACTTC	CASSLANRALTQYF
NA	16	TRBJ2-3	TRBV2	TRBD2	TGTGCCAGCAGTGACACTAGCGGGGCTTACACAGATACGCAGTATTTT	CASSDTSGAYTDTQYF
NA	13	TRBJ2-7	TRBV12-3/TRBV12-4	TRBD1	TGTGCCAGCAGCGTGGACAGGGGGCGCGAGCAGTACTTC	CASSVDRGREQYF
NA	13	TRBJ2-5	TRBV7-2	NA	TGTGCCAGCAGCTTCGTGGTAAAGGAGACCCAGTACTTC	CASSFVVKETQYF
few	16	TRBJ1-2	TRBV7-6	NA	TGTGCCAGCAGCTTGGGAGGGCCCGGGACAACCTATGGCTACACCTTC	CASSLGGPGTTYGYTF
few	14	TRBJ2-3	TRBV12-3/TRBV12-4	NA	TGTGCCAGCAGTTGGGGCAGGGTAGCGGATACGCAGTATTTT	CASSWGRVADTQYF
many	11	TRBJ2-5	TRBV2	NA	TGTGCCAGTCTTTTTACGGAATCCCAGTACTTC	CASLFTESQYF
NA	17	TRBJ2-2	TRBV5-6	NA	TGTGCCAGCAGCCACCAAGGGTCGCTCCTGACCACCGGGGAGCTGTTTTTT	CASSHQGSLLTTGELFF
NA	14	TRBJ1-2	TRBV24-1	NA	TGTGCCACCAGCATCGGACCCTACTATGCCGGCTACACCTTC	CATSIGPYYAGYTF
NA	12	TRBJ1-2	TRBV7-2	NA	TGTGCCAGCAGCTTACTCCACTATGGCTACACCTTC	CASSLLHYGYTF
few	13	TRBJ2-5	TRBV7-2	TRBD2	TGTGCCAGCAGCTTCGGGACGGGGGGGACCCAGTACTTC	CASSFGTGGTQYF
few	17	TRBJ2-2	TRBV24-1	TRBD1	TGTGCCACCAGTGACCGGGACAGGGGAGTGAGGACCGGGGAGCTGTTTTTT	CATSDRDRGVRTGELFF
NA	13	TRBJ1-6	TRBV6-2/TRBV6-3	NA	TGTGCCAGCACGGGGGGTTGGAATTCACCCCTCCACTTT	CASTGGWNSPLHF
once	13	TRBJ2-5	TRBV10-3	NA	TGTGCCATCAGTCCGACGGATCAAGAGACCCAGTACTTC	CAISPTDQETQYF
NA	11	TRBJ2-1	TRBV6-5	NA	TGTGCCAGCAGTTACGCGTATGAGCAGTTCTTC	CASSYAYEQFF
NA	15	TRBJ2-2	TRBV12-3/TRBV12-4	NA	TGTGCCACCACCGAATCAGGGCTCGGCACCGGGGAGCTGTTTTTT	CATTESGLGTGELFF
NA	15	TRBJ2-7	TRBV5-4	NA	TGTGCCAGCAGTCCGGGACATGGATCTTCCTACGAGCAGTACTTC	CASSPGHGSSYEQYF
NA	14	TRBJ2-1	TRBV5-4	NA	TGTGCCAGCAGCGAAGGGACACCCGTCCTTGTGCAGTTCTTC	CASSEGTPVLVQFF
few	16	TRBJ2-2	TRBV11-2	TRBD2	TGTGCCAGCAGCTCCTACCAGCGGGGGAACACCGGGGAGCTGTTTTTT	CASSSYQRGNTGELFF
NA	16	TRBJ1-6	TRBV6-1	NA	TGTGCCAGCACTCCGGGCGACGAAACTCCTAATTCACCCCTCCACTTT	CASTPGDETPNSPLHF
NA	14	TRBJ2-7	TRBV6-6	TRBD2	TGTGCCAGCACTTTTAGCGGGGACGGGGACGAGCAGTACTTC	CASTFSGDGDEQYF
many	17	TRBJ2-5	TRBV5-1	NA	TGCGCCAGCAGCTTGGCGACCTTTGTGGGGTTCCAAGAGACCCAGTACTTC	CASSLATFVGFQETQYF
many	13	TRBJ2-7	TRBV7-9	NA	TGTGCCAGCAGCTTATCATCGGGCTACGAGCAGTACTTC	CASSLSSGYEQYF
many	16	TRBJ2-3	TRBV4-1	NA	TGCGCCAGCAGCCAAGAAAGCGTCCCATCCACAGATACGCAGTATTTT	CASSQESVPSTDTQYF
once	14	TRBJ1-1	TRBV15	NA	TGTGCCACCGCGTATGGGGGCTGGAACACTGAAGTTTTCTTT	CATAYGGWNTEVFF
NA	17	TRBJ2-1	TRBV12-3/TRBV12-4	TRBD2	TGTGCCAGCAGTTTAGCCCTGAGGATTAGCGGGGTTGATGAGCAGTTCTTC	CASSLALRISGVDEQFF